The source of this T cell receptor beta chain is a study of blood T cells in healthy people across ages. This clonotype appeared a few times. Germline V CDR1 and CDR2: SGDLS, YYNGEE. Trimming took off 3 bases at V and 2 bases at J, with 15 bases between the two ends. The CDR3 runs to 15 residues. With a J-beta primer mix and a sample-barcoded 5' primer, a second PCR ran 7 to 11 cycles. A single record per CDR3 protein comes from TCRdb applying MiXCR to the 5' RACE reads. The top ten hold about 20% of the sample, which has 700,000 to 800,000 distinct CDR3 sequences, more than 40% seen once. The rearrangement links TRBV9 to TRBJ2-7, with D maybe TRBD1 (6 bases). This receptor was obtained from a woman aged 55-69 years in good health. The sequencing sample was made of blood. CDR3 DNA: TGTGCCAGCAGCGAACGACAGGCTAGTACCTACGAGCAGTACTTC. This gives the protein CASSERQASTYEQYF.